This T cell receptor (beta chain) was retrieved from a study of beta chain features in type 1 diabetes. Across the study: The study examined about 100,000,000 sorted cells across all samples. Study-wide findings and caveats: Cells with high TCR expression could be over-represented by cDNA sequencing.

A few counts support this clone. The antigen is unknown. Sorted populations all had greater than 98% purity. Per the germline V gene, CDR1 is SGHRS and CDR2 is YFSETQ. Between the trimmed V and J ends, which lost 1 base and 0 bases, there was a span of 8 bases. The CDR3 sequence is 15 residues long. The isolated RNA, all of it, was reverse transcribed, so expressed TCRB transcripts were what got sequenced. Repertoires were generated with immunoSEQ multiplex PCR, while TCRdb's copy carries only in-frame clones and drops some. The sample carries about 620,000 clones, around a sixth recorded once. Sequenced sample: naive CD4+ T cells from blood. This TCR derives from a man younger than 35 in good health. The rearrangement uses TRBV5-1 and TRBJ2-4, with D maybe TRBD1 (6 bases). The CDR3 spells CASSLTGLAKNIQYF. CDR3 nucleotide sequence: TGCGCCAGCAGCTTGACAGGGCTAGCCAAAAACATTCAGTACTTC.